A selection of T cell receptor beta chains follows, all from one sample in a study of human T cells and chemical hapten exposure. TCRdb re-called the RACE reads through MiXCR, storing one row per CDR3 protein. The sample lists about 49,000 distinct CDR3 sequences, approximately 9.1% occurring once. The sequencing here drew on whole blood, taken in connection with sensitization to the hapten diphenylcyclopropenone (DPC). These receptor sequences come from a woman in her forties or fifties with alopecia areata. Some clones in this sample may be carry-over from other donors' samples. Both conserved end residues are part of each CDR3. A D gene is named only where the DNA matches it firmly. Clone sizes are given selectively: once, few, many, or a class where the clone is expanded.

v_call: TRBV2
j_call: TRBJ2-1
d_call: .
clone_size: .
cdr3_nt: TGTGCCAGCAGTGCTGCGTTGGAGCAGTTCTTC
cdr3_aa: CASSAALEQFF

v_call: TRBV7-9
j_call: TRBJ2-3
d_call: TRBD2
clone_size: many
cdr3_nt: TGTGCCAGCAGCCAGGGACTAGCGGGAGGGGGAGCGTCAGATACGCAGTATTTT
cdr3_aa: CASSQGLAGGGASDTQYF

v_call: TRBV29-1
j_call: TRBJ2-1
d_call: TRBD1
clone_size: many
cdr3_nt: TGCAGCGCTGTACAGGGGGCTGAAGGGGAGCAGTTCTTC
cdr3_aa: CSAVQGAEGEQFF

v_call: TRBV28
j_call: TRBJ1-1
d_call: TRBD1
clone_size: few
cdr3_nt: TGTGCCAGCAGCCTGGGACAGGTTTTGTACGCTTTCTTT
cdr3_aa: CASSLGQVLYAFF

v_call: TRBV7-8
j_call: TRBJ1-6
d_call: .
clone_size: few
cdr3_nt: TGTGCCAGCAGCTTAGTCTGGGAGCGCAGGGCGGGAAATTCACCCCTCCACTTT
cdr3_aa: CASSLVWERRAGNSPLHF

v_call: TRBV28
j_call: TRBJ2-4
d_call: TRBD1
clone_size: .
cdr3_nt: TGTGCCAGCAGTCCTGGGAAGGGACAGCCCATTCCGTACCAAGCCAAAAACATTCAGTACTTC
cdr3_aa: CASSPGKGQPIPYQAKNIQYF

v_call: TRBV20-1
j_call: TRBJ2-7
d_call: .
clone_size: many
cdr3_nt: TGCAGTGCTAGTATGCGGGGTCGTAAAAGCGTATCCTACGAGCAGTACTTC
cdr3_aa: CSASMRGRKSVSYEQYF

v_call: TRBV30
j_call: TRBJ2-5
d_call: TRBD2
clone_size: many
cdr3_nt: TGTGCCTGGAGGGTTAGCGGGAGGGCCGGAGAGACCCAGTACTTC
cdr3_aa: CAWRVSGRAGETQYF

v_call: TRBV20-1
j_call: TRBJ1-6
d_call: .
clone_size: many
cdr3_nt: TGCAGTGCTAGGGCAGGGAATAATTCACCCCTCCACTTT
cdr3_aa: CSARAGNNSPLHF

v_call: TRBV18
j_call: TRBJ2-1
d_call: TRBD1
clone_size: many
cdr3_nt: TGTGCCAGCTCACCGGGACAGGGGACCGCATATGAGCAGTTCTTC
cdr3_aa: CASSPGQGTAYEQFF

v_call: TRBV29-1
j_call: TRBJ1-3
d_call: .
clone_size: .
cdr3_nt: TGCAGCGTACCCTCTGGAAACACCATATATTTT
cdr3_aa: CSVPSGNTIYF

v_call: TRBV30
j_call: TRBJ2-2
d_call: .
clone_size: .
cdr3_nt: TGTGCCTGGCTAGTCCCAAACACCGGGGAGCTGTTTTTT
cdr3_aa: CAWLVPNTGELFF

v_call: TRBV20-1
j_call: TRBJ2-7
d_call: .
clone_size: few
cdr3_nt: TGCAGTGCTCTAGTGGACTACGAGCAGTACTTC
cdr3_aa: CSALVDYEQYF

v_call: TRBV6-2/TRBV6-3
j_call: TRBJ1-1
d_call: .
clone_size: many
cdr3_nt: TGTGCCAGCAGTTACCCCTCCGGCCGAGGGGGAAGGAACACTGAAGCTTTCTTT
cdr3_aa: CASSYPSGRGGRNTEAFF

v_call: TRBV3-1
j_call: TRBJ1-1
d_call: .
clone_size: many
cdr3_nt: TGTGCCAGCAGCCAAGAGACAGGCTTGGAAGCTTTCTTT
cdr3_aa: CASSQETGLEAFF

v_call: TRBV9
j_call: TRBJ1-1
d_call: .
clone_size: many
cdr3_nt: TGTGCCAGCAGCGTAGGCCTGGGGAACACTGAAGCTTTCTTT
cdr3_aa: CASSVGLGNTEAFF

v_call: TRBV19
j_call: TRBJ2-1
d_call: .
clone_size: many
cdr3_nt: TGTGCCAGTAGTCTCGGACTTGGCTCCTACAATGAGCAGTTCTTC
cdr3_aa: CASSLGLGSYNEQFF

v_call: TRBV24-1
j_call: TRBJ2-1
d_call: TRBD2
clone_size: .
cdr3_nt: TGTGCCACTTCGGGTAGCGGGAAGGTGGATGAGCAGTTCTTC
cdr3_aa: CATSGSGKVDEQFF

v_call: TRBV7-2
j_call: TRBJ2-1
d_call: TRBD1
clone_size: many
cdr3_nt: TGTGCCAGCAGCCAGAAGACAGGGACGAACAATGAGCAGTTCTTC
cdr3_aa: CASSQKTGTNNEQFF

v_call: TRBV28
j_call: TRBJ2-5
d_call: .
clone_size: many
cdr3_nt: TGTGCCAGCAGTAAGACACCCCGAGAGACCCAGTACTTC
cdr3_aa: CASSKTPRETQYF

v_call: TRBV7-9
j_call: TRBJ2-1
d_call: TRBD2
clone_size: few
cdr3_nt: TGTGCCAGCAGCCGAAGCGGGAGCTACAATGAGCAGTTCTTC
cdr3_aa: CASSRSGSYNEQFF

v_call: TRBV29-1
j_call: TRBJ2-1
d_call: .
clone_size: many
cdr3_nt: TGCAGCGTGGGGACGAGCTGGGATGAGCAGTTCTTC
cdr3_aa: CSVGTSWDEQFF

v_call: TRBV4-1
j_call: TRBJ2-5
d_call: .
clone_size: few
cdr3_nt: TGCGCCAGCAGCCAAGCCGGGGGCGTTCAGGAGACCCAGTACTTC
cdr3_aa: CASSQAGGVQETQYF

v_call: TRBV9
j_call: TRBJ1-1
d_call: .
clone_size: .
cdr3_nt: TGTGCCAGCAGCGCGAGAGGGGATGGGCGGGGTCCCCGGAACACTGAAGCTTTCTTT
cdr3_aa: CASSARGDGRGPRNTEAFF

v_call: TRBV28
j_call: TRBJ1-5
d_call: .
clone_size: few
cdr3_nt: TGTGCCAGCAGTTTAGGCCGGAGCAATCAGCCCCAGCATTTT
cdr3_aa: CASSLGRSNQPQHF

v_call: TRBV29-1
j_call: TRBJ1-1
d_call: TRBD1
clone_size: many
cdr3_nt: TGCAGCGTGAAATACAGGGGGCTCCTCACTGAAGCTTTCTTT
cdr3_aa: CSVKYRGLLTEAFF

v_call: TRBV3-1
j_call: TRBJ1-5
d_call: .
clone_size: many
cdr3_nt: TGTGCCAGCAGCCAATCGTACACCGGCAATCAGCCCCAGCATTTT
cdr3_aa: CASSQSYTGNQPQHF

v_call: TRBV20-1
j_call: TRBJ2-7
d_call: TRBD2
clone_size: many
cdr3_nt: TGCAGTGCTGGCCGGGCTAGCGGGCTATTTGTCGGTGACTACGAGCAGTACTTC
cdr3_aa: CSAGRASGLFVGDYEQYF

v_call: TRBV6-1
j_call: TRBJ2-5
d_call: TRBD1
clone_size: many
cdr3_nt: TGTGCCATACATCGACAGGGCTCTTCGGAGACCCAGTACTTC
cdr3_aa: CAIHRQGSSETQYF

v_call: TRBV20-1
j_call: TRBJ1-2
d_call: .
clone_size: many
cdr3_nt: TGCAGTGCTGGGACGGGGCGCCCGACTGGCTACACCTTC
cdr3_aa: CSAGTGRPTGYTF

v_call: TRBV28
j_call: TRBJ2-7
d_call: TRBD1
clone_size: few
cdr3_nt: TGTGCCAGCAGCCCGGGACAGGTAACCTACGAGCAGTACTTC
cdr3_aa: CASSPGQVTYEQYF

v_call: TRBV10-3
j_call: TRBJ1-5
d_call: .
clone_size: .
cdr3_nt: TGTGCCATCAGTGATCCAGGCCAGCGACCCCAGCATTTT
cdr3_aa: CAISDPGQRPQHF

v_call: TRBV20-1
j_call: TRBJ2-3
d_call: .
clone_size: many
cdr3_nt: TGCAGTGCTAGAGAACGAAAAGGGACCGGGACGCAGTATTTT
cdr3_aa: CSARERKGTGTQYF